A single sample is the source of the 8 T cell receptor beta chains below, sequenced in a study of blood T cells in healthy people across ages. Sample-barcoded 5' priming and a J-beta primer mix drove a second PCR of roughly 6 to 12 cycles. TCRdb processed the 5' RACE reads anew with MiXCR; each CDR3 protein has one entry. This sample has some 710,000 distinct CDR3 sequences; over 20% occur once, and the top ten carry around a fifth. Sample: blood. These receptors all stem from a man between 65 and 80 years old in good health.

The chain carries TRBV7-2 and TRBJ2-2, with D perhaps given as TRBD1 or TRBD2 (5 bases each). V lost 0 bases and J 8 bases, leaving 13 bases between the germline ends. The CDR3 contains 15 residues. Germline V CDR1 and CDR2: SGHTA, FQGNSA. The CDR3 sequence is CASSLAAGRAGELFF. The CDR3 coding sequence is TGTGCCAGCAGCTTAGCCGCAGGGCGGGCTGGGGAGCTGTTTTTT.

This chain's CDR3 is CASSTETGTKTDTQYF. CDR3 bases: TGTGCCAGTAGTACGGAGACCGGGACTAAAACAGATACGCAGTATTTT. The chain has TRBV19 and TRBJ2-3; TRBD2 matches 7 bases. With 4 bases clipped from V and 3 bases from J, the junction kept 10 bases outside the gene matches. This CDR3 has 16 residues. Looked up from germline, CDR1 is LNHDA and CDR2 is SQIVND (reference sequence).

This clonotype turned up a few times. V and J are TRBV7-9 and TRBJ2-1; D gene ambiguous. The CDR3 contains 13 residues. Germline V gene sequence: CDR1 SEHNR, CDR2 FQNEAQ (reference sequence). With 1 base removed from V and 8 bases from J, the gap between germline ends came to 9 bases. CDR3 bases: TGTGCCAGCAGCTTAGATGGAAGCCATGAGCAGTTCTTC. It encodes CASSLDGSHEQFF.

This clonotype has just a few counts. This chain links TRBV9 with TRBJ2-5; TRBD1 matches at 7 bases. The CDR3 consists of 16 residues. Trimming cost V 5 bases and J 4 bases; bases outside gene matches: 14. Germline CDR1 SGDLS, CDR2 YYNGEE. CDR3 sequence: CASSSRAGGELETQYF. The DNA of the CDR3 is TGTGCCAGCAGTTCCCGGGCAGGGGGAGAATTAGAGACCCAGTACTTC.

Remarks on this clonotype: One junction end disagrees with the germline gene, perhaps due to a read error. CDR3 sequence: CSARVLAGGLSSYNEQFF. Here the CDR3 DNA reads TGCAGTGCGAGAGTCCTAGCGGGAGGCCTGAGCTCCTACAATGAGCAGTTCTTC. The chain is built from TRBV20-1 and TRBJ2-1, with TRBD2 matching over 11 bases. From germline, CDR1 is DFQATT and CDR2 SNEGSKA (reference sequence). CDR3 length: 18 residues.

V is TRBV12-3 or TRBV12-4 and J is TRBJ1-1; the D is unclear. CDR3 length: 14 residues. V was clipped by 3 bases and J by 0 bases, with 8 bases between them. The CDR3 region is CASSFGRMNTEAFF. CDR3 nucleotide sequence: TGTGCCAGCAGTTTCGGACGGATGAACACTGAAGCTTTCTTT.

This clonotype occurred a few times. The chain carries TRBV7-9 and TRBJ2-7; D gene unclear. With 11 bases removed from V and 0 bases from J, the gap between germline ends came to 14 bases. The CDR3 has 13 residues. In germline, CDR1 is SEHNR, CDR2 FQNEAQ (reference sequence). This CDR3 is CAGSGSYSYEQYF. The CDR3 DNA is TGTGCCGGATCCGGATCCTACTCCTACGAGCAGTACTTC.

The CDR3 DNA sequence: TGTGCCAGCAGCCAAGTACATACTAGCACAGATACGCAGTATTTT. Amino acid sequence: CASSQVHTSTDTQYF. The chain is built from TRBV3-1 and TRBJ2-3; D unclear. The V end was cut by 1 base, the J end by 0 bases, with 8 bases between. The CDR3 has 15 amino acids. CDR1 LGHDT and CDR2 YNNKEL come from the germline V gene (reference sequence).